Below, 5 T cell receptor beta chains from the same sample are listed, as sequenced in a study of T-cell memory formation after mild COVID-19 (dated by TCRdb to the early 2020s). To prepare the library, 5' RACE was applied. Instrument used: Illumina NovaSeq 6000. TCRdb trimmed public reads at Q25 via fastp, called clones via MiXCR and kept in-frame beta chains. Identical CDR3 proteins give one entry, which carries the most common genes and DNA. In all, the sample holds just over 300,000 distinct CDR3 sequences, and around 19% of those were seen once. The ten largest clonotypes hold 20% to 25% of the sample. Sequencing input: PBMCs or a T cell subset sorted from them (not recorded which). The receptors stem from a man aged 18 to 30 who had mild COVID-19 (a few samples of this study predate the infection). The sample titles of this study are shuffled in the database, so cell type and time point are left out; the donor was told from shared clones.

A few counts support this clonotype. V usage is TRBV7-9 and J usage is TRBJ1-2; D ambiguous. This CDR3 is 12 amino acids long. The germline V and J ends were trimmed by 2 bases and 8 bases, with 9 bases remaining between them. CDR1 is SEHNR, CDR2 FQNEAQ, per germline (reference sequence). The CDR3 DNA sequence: TGTGCCAGCAGCTTATTCCCGGAGGGCTACACCTTC. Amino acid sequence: CASSLFPEGYTF. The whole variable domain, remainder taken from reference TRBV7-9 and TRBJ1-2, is DTGVSQNPRHKITKRGQNVTFRCDPISEHNRLYWYRQTLGQGPEFLTYFQNEAQLEKSRLLSDRFSAERPKGSFSTLEIQRTEQGDSAMYLCASSLFPEGYTFGSGTRLTVV.

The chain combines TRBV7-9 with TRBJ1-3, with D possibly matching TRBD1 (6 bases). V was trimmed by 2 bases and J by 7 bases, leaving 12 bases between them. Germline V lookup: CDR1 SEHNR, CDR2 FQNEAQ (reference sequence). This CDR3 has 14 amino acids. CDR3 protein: CASSLNRAANTIYF. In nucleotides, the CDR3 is TGTGCCAGCAGCTTAAACAGGGCGGCGAACACCATATATTTT.

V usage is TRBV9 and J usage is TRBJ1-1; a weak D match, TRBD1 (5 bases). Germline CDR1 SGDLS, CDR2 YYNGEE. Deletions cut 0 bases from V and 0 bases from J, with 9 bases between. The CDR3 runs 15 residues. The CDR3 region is CASSVGLGVNTEAFF. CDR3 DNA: TGTGCCAGCAGCGTAGGGTTAGGGGTGAACACTGAAGCTTTCTTT.

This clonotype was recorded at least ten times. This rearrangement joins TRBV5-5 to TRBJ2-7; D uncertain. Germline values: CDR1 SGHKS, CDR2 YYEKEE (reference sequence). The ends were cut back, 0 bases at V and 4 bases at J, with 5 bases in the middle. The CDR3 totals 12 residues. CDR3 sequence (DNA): TGTGCCAGCAGCTTGGAAGGGTACGAGCAGTACGTC. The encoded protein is CASSLEGYEQYV.

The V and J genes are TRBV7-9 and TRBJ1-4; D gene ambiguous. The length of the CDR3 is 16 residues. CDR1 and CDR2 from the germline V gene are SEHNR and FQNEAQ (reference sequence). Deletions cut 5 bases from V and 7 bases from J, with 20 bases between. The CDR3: CASSPSWAPGIEKLFF. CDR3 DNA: TGTGCCAGCAGCCCGAGCTGGGCGCCCGGGATTGAAAAACTGTTTTTT. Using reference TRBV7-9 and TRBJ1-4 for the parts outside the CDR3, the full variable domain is DTGVSQNPRHKITKRGQNVTFRCDPISEHNRLYWYRQTLGQGPEFLTYFQNEAQLEKSRLLSDRFSAERPKGSFSTLEIQRTEQGDSAMYLCASSPSWAPGIEKLFFGSGTQLSVL.